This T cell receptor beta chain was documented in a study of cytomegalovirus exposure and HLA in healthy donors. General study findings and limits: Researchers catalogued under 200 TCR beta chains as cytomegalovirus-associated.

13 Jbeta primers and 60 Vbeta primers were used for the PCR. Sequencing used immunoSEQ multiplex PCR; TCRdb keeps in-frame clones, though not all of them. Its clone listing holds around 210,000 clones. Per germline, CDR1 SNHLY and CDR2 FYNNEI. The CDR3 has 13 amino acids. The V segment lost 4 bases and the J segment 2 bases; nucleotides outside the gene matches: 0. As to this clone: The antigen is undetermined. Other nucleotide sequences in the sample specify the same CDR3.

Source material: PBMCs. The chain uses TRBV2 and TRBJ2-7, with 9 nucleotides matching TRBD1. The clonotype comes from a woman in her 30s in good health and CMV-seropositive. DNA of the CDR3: TGTGCCAGCAGTGGACAGGGGGCCTACGAGCAGTACTTC. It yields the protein CASSGQGAYEQYF.